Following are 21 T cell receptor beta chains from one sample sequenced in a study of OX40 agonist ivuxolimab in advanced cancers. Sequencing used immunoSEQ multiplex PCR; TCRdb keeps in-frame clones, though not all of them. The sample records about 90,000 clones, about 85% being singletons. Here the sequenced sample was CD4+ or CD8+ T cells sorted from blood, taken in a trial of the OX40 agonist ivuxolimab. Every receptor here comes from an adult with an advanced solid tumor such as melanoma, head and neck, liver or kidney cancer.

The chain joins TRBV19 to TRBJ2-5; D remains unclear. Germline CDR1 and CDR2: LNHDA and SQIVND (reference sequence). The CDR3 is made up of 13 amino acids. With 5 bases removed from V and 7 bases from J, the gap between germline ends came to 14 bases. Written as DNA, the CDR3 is TGTGCCAGTAGTCCATCCCCCTTTGGGACCCAGTACTTC. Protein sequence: CASSPSPFGTQYF.

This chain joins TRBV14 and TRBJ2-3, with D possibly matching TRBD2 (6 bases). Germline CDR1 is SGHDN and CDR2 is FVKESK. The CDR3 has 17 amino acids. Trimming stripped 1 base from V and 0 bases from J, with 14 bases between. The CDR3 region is CASSQGAGSGSTDTQYF. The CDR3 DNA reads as TGTGCCAGCAGCCAAGGCGCCGGGAGTGGGAGCACAGATACGCAGTATTTT.

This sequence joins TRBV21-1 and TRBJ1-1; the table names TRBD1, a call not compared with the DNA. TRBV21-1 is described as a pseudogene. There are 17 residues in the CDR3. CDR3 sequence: CASVRGRLLSLNTEAFF. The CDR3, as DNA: TGTGCCAGCGTCAGGGGGCGCCTTTTGTCACTAAACACTGAAGCTTTCTTT.

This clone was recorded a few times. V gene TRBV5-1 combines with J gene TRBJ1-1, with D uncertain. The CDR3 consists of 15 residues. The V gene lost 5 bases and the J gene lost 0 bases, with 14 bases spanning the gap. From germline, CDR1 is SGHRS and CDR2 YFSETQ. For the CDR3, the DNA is TGCGCCAGCAGTCCGGTGCGGTTTATGAACACTGAAGCTTTCTTT. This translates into CASSPVRFMNTEAFF.

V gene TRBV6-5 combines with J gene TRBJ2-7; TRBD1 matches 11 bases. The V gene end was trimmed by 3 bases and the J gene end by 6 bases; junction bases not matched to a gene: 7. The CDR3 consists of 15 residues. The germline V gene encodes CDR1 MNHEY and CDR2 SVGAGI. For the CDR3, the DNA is TGTGCCAGCAGTTATGCCCGGACAGGGGGCGGCGAGCAGTACTTC. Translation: CASSYARTGGGEQYF.

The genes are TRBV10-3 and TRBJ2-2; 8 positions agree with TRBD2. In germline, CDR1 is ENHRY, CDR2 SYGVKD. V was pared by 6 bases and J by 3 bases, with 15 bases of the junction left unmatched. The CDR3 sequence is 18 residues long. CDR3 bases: TGTGCCATCAGACCGGGACTAGGAGCTATAGGGGACACCGGGGAGCTGTTTTTT. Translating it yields CAIRPGLGAIGDTGELFF.

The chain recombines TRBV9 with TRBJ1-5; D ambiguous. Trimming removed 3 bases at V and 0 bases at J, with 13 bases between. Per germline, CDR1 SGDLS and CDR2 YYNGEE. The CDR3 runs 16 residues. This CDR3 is CASSAEGSNSNQPQHF. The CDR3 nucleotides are TGTGCCAGCAGCGCGGAGGGTTCCAATAGCAATCAGCCCCAGCATTTT.

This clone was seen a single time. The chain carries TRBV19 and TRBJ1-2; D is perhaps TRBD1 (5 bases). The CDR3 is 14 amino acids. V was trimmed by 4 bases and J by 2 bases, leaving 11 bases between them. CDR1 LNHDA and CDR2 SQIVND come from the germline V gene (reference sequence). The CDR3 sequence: CASSNTGINYGYTF. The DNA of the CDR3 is TGTGCCAGTAGTAATACAGGAATCAACTATGGCTACACCTTC.

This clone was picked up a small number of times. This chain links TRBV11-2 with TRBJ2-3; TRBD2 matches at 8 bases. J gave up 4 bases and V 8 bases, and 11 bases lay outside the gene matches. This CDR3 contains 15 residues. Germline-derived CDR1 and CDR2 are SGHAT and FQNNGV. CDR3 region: CASEKERESPDTQYF. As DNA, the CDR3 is TGTGCCAGCGAAAAAGAGCGGGAGTCCCCAGATACGCAGTATTTT.

As DNA, the CDR3 is TGTGCCAGCAGCCTTGGTGGTGGTAATGAAAAACTGTTTTTT. Translating gives CASSLGGGNEKLFF. The chain joins TRBV5-4 to TRBJ1-4; D ambiguous. V was shortened by 4 bases and J by 4 bases, with 11 bases between the two germline ends. Germline CDR1 SGHNT, CDR2 YYREEE (reference sequence). CDR3 size: 14 residues.

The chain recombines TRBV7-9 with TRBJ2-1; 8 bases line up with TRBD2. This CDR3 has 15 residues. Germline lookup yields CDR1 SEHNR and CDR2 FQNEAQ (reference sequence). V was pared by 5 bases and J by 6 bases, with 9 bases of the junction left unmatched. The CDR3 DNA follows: TGTGCCAGCAGCCCCTCGGGACTAGTTGGCAATGAGCAGTTCTTC. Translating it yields CASSPSGLVGNEQFF.

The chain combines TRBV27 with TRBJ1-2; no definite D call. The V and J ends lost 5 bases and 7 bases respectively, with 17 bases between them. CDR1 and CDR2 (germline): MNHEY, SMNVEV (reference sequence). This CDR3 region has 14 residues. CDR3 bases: TGTGCCAGCAGTCCCAGTCGGCTGTCGATTGGCTACACCTTC. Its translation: CASSPSRLSIGYTF.

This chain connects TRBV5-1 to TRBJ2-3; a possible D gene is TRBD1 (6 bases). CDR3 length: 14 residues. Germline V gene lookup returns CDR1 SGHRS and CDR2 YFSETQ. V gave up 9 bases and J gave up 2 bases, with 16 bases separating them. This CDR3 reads CATARTDYTDTQYF. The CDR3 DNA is TGCGCCACAGCACGGACAGATTACACAGATACGCAGTATTTT.

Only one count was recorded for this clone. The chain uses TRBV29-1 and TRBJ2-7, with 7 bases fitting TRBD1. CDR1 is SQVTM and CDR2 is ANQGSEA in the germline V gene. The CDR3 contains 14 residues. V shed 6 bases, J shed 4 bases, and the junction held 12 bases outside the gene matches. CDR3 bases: TGCAGCGTGGGGTCCCGGGACAGAGTTTACGAGCAGTACTTC. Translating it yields CSVGSRDRVYEQYF.

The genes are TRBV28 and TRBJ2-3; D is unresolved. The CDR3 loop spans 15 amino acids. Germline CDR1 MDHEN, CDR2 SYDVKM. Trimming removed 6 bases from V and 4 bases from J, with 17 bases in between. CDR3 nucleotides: TGTGCCAGCAGCCGTAGGCCCGGTGGAGCAGATACGCAGTATTTT. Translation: CASSRRPGGADTQYF.

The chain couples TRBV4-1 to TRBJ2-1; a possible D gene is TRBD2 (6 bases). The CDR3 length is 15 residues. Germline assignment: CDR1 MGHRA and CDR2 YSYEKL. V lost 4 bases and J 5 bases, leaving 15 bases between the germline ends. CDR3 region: CASSLGLAPHNEQFF. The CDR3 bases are TGCGCCAGCAGCCTGGGACTCGCTCCCCACAATGAGCAGTTCTTC.

CDR3 loop: CASSQKRETQYF. CDR3 nucleotides: TGTGCCAGCAGCCAAAAGAGGGAGACCCAGTACTTC. This sequence joins TRBV7-2 and TRBJ2-5; D remains unclear. The CDR3 extends over 12 amino acids. With 5 bases removed from V and 5 bases from J, the gap between germline ends came to 9 bases. Per germline, CDR1 SGHTA and CDR2 FQGNSA.

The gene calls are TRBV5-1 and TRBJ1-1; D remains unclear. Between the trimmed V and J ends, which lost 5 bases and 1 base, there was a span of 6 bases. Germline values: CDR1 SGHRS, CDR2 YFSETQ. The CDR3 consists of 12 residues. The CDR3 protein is CASRETNTEAFF. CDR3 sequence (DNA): TGCGCCAGCAGGGAAACGAACACTGAAGCTTTCTTT. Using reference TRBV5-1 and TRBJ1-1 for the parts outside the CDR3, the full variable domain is KAGVTQTPRYLIKTRGQQVTLSCSPISGHRSVSWYQQTPGQGLQFLFEYFSETQRNKGNFPGRFSGRQFSNSRSEMNVSTLELGDSALYLCASRETNTEAFFGQGTRLTVV.

The CDR3 nucleotides are TGTGCCAGCAGTTTACCCGTCCTGGGGGGCTACACCTTC. Translation: CASSLPVLGGYTF. V is TRBV28 and J is TRBJ1-2; D gene uncertain. This CDR3 comprises 13 residues. V lost 2 bases and J 8 bases, leaving 12 bases between the germline ends. Germline V gene data show CDR1 as MDHEN and CDR2 as SYDVKM.

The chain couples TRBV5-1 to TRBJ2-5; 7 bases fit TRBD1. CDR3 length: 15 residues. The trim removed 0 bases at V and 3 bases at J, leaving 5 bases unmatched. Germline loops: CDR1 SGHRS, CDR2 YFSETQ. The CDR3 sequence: CASSLGQGVEETQYF. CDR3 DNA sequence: TGCGCCAGCAGCTTGGGCCAGGGGGTGGAAGAGACCCAGTACTTC.

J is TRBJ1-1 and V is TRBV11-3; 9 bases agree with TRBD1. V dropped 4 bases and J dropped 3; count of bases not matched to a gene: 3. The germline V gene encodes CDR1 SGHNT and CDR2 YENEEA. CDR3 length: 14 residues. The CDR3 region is CASSSQGADTEAFF. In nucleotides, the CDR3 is TGTGCCAGCAGCTCACAGGGGGCGGACACTGAAGCTTTCTTT.